The 20 T cell receptor beta chains given below trace back to one sample, sequenced in a study of blood T cell repertoires in COVID-19. Profiling relied on immunoSEQ multiplex PCR, and the TCRdb table lists in-frame clones only, not all of them. The table records fewer than 200,000 clones, about 85% of them present only once. The sequenced sample consisted of peripheral blood. Every receptor here comes from a man aged 55 to 69 who had recovered from COVID-19.

This clone has only a few counts. This sequence joins TRBV7-2 and TRBJ1-2; TRBD1 aligns across 7 bases. V lost 4 bases, J lost 8 bases, and 7 bases stayed unmatched. CDR1 is SGHTA, CDR2 FQGNSA, per germline. CDR3 size: 13 residues. The CDR3 nucleotides are TGTGCCAGCAGCTCCGACAGGGTGGGCGGCTACACCTTC. Encoded protein: CASSSDRVGGYTF.

The sample holds many counts of this clone. The rearrangement joins TRBV7-8 to TRBJ1-1; 9 nucleotides agree with TRBD1. Germline assignment: CDR1 SGHVS and CDR2 FQNEAQ. V trimming: 3 bases; J trimming: 4 bases; junction bases outside the gene matches: 6. There are 15 residues in the CDR3. CDR3 sequence reads: CASSFIQGASTEAFF. The CDR3 DNA sequence: TGTGCCAGCAGCTTTATACAGGGGGCGAGCACTGAAGCTTTCTTT.

This chain joins TRBV30 and TRBJ2-3; 7 bases map to TRBD2. Germline lookup yields CDR1 GTSNPN and CDR2 SVGIG (reference sequence). Trimming took 1 base from V and 4 from J; bases not matched to a gene: 5. This CDR3 comprises 14 residues. CDR3 DNA sequence: TGTGCCTGGAGTGCTGCGGGGGTGCCAGATACGCAGTATTTT. Protein: CAWSAAGVPDTQYF.

The chain links TRBV6-2 or TRBV6-3 to TRBJ2-1; 9 bases match TRBD2. Germline V CDR1 and CDR2: MNHEY, SVGEGT. J gave up 2 bases and V 5 bases, and 13 bases lay outside the gene matches. CDR3 size: 18 residues. This chain's CDR3 is CASSGHSGAGGTYNEQFF. Written as DNA, the CDR3 is TGTGCCAGCAGTGGGCACTCGGGAGCGGGGGGAACCTACAATGAGCAGTTCTTC.

This clone was observed once. The chain has TRBV29-1 and TRBJ1-1, with D possibly TRBD1 on 5 matching bases. Germline loops: CDR1 SQVTM, CDR2 ANQGSEA. V was cut by 1 base and J by 3 bases, with 12 bases left in between. The CDR3 totals 14 residues. As DNA, the CDR3 is TGCAGCGTTGAAGTGGGCGGGGGGGACACTGAAGCTTTCTTT. Residues: CSVEVGGGDTEAFF.

This chain connects TRBV6-4 to TRBJ1-4; D might be TRBD1 (6 bases). Germline assignment: CDR1 MRHNA and CDR2 SNTAGT. CDR3 length equals 20 residues. V gave up 4 bases and J gave up 1 base, with 25 bases separating them. CDR3 bases: TGTGCCAGCAGTGTGGGCTGGTCAGGGGAGTTCAGTCGAACTAATGAAAAACTGTTTTTT. Translated, it gives CASSVGWSGEFSRTNEKLFF.

This chain connects TRBV10-2 to TRBJ2-1; D remains unclear. Trimming took off 8 bases at V and 0 bases at J, with 11 bases between the two ends. The CDR3 contains 14 residues. Germline V gene sequence: CDR1 WSHSY, CDR2 SAAADI. CDR3 DNA: TGCGCCAGCTCGACCTCTAGCTCCTACAATGAGCAGTTCTTC. Amino acid sequence: CASSTSSSYNEQFF.

This sequence joins TRBV7-8 and TRBJ2-2; D is uncertain. This CDR3 has 13 residues. The V gene's germline CDR1 is SGHVS and CDR2 FQNEAQ. Trimming shortened V by 8 bases and J by 0 bases, and 7 bases separated the two germline ends. CDR3 sequence reads: CASGQANTGELFF. The DNA of the CDR3 is TGTGCCAGCGGGCAGGCGAACACCGGGGAGCTGTTTTTT. The full variable domain, its missing parts supplied by reference TRBV7-8 and TRBJ2-2, is GAGVSQSPRYKVAKRGQDVALRCDPISGHVSLFWYQQALGQGPEFLTYFQNEAQLDKSGLPSDRFFAERPEGSVSTLKIQRTQQEDSAVYLCASGQANTGELFFGEGSRLTVL.

The chain links TRBV2 to TRBJ2-2; 10 nucleotides align to TRBD2. CDR1 and CDR2 from the germline V gene are SNHLY and FYNNEI. V dropped 6 bases and J dropped 6; count of bases not matched to a gene: 7. This CDR3 is 15 amino acids long. CDR3 bases: TGTGCCAGCAGGGAGCGGGGGGGCCGGTCCGGGGAGCTGTTTTTT. Amino acids: CASRERGGRSGELFF. The complete variable domain, with remaining parts taken from reference TRBV2 and TRBJ2-2, reads EPEVTQTPSHQVTQMGQEVILRCVPISNHLYFYWYRQILGQKVEFLVSFYNNEISEKSEIFDDQFSVERPDGSNFTLKIRSTKLEDSAMYFCASRERGGRSGELFFGEGSRLTVL.

The rearrangement joins TRBV19 to TRBJ2-7; 8 bases align to TRBD2. Germline values: CDR1 LNHDA, CDR2 SQIVND (reference sequence). The CDR3 has 14 amino acids. The V and J ends lost 5 bases and 7 bases, in that order; junction bases with no gene match: 10. Here the CDR3 reads CASSLRHGRGEQYF. CDR3 DNA sequence: TGTGCCAGTAGTCTTCGACACGGGAGGGGTGAGCAGTACTTC.

The chain recombines TRBV7-3 with TRBJ1-1, with D possibly being TRBD1 (6 bases). The CDR3 runs 14 residues. V shed 7 bases and J shed 1 base, with 13 bases lying between them. CDR1 and CDR2 (germline): SGHTA, FQGTGA. The CDR3 protein is CASTLYRANTEAFF. In DNA, the CDR3 is TGTGCCAGCACCTTGTACAGGGCGAACACTGAAGCTTTCTTT.

The chain carries TRBV10-3 and TRBJ1-1; 7 bases are shared with TRBD1. The V gene's germline CDR1 is ENHRY and CDR2 SYGVKD. V lost 10 bases and J lost 2; bases outside the gene matches: 7. The CDR3 has 13 amino acids. CDR3 nucleotides: TGTGCCACCCGTTCAGGGGGTAACACTGAAGCTTTCTTT. It codes for CATRSGGNTEAFF.

The chain employs TRBV9 and TRBJ2-5, with D possibly matching TRBD1 (6 bases). Germline-derived CDR1 and CDR2 are SGDLS and YYNGEE. V was pared by 3 bases and J by 2 bases, with 14 bases between. The CDR3 has 15 amino acids. In DNA, the CDR3 is TGTGCCAGCAGCGCAGGAAGGACAGCTCAAGAGACCCAGTACTTC. Translating gives CASSAGRTAQETQYF. The full variable domain, completed using reference TRBV9 and TRBJ2-5, is DSGVTQTPKHLITATGQRVTLRCSPRSGDLSVYWYQQSLDQGLQFLIQYYNGEERAKGNILERFSAQQFPDLHSELNLSSLELGDSALYFCASSAGRTAQETQYFGPGTRLLVL.

The chain joins TRBV4-2 to TRBJ1-1; 12 positions match TRBD1. V gave up 0 bases and J gave up 1 base; unmatched junction bases: 3. Per germline, CDR1 LGHNA and CDR2 YNFKEQ. The CDR3 has 17 residues. The CDR3 is CASSQEGTGGGNTEAFF. CDR3 DNA: TGTGCCAGCAGCCAAGAGGGGACAGGGGGCGGGAACACTGAAGCTTTCTTT.

V and J are TRBV9 and TRBJ2-7; 9 bases agree with TRBD2. Germline CDR1 reads SGDLS; CDR2 reads YYNGEE. The CDR3 loop spans 15 amino acids. The J segment lost 0 bases and the V segment lost 0 bases, leaving 1 base of the junction unmatched. The CDR3 sequence: CASSVGAGGSYEQYF. The CDR3, as DNA: TGTGCCAGCAGCGTAGGAGCGGGGGGCTCCTACGAGCAGTACTTC. Combining the CDR3 with reference TRBV9 and TRBJ2-7 gives the whole variable domain DSGVTQTPKHLITATGQRVTLRCSPRSGDLSVYWYQQSLDQGLQFLIQYYNGEERAKGNILERFSAQQFPDLHSELNLSSLELGDSALYFCASSVGAGGSYEQYFGPGTRLTVT.

This rearrangement joins TRBV5-4 to TRBJ2-1, with TRBD1 identical over 10 bases. Trimming took 2 bases from V and 9 from J; bases not matched to a gene: 5. The germline V gene encodes CDR1 SGHNT and CDR2 YYREEE (reference sequence). CDR3 size: 14 residues. CDR3 protein: CASSFDRGRSEQFF. For the CDR3, the DNA is TGTGCCAGCAGCTTTGACAGGGGGCGGAGTGAGCAGTTCTTC.

As for this clone: Other DNA sequences in this specimen translate into the identical CDR3. The CDR3 here is CASSLGQLYGYTF. The CDR3 bases are TGTGCCAGCAGTTTGGGACAGCTCTATGGCTACACCTTC. This rearrangement joins TRBV12-3 or TRBV12-4 to TRBJ1-2, with 7 bases that match TRBD1. The CDR3 runs 13 residues. V gave up 3 bases and J gave up 4 bases; unmatched junction bases: 2.

The J gene is TRBJ2-7, the V gene TRBV5-4; 8 nucleotides agree with TRBD2. This CDR3 comprises 14 residues. Germline CDR1 SGHNT, CDR2 YYREEE (reference sequence). Losses at the gene ends were 4 bases for V and 0 bases for J; bases not matched to a gene: 3. Here the CDR3 DNA reads TGTGCCAGCAGCCCCGGGACTAGCTCCTACGAGCAGTACTTC. Protein sequence: CASSPGTSSYEQYF.

V is TRBV4-2 and J is TRBJ1-2, with 9 nucleotides matching TRBD1. Trimming cost V 1 base and J 5 bases; bases outside gene matches: 5. This CDR3 has 15 residues. The germline gives CDR1 LGHNA, CDR2 YNFKEQ. The chain's CDR3 is CASSQGQGEVYGYTF. DNA for the CDR3: TGTGCCAGCAGCCAAGGACAGGGGGAGGTATATGGCTACACCTTC.

This sequence joins TRBV4-3 and TRBJ2-7; 8 positions match TRBD1. The CDR3 has 14 residues. V was clipped by 2 bases and J by 2 bases; unmatched bases: 2. Germline V gene sequence: CDR1 LGHNA, CDR2 YSLEER. Written as DNA, the CDR3 is TGCGCCAGCAGCCAAAGGACAGGGCCCTACGAGCAGTACTTC. It specifies CASSQRTGPYEQYF.